The 25 T cell receptor beta chains below were found in one sample sequenced in a study of OX40 agonist ivuxolimab in advanced cancers. Measured with immunoSEQ multiplex PCR; TCRdb has only the in-frame clones, and not every one. The repertoire has about 41,000 clones, 70% to 90% of them found once; the top ten carry under 3.5%. The source material was CD4+ or CD8+ T cells sorted from blood, sampled in a trial of the OX40 agonist ivuxolimab. These receptors all stem from an adult with an advanced solid tumor such as melanoma, head and neck, liver or kidney cancer.

This clone was found a few times. The chain carries TRBV19 and TRBJ1-1; TRBD1 is a possible D gene (6 bases). CDR1 is LNHDA and CDR2 is SQIVND in the germline V gene (reference sequence). V was pared by 3 bases and J by 0 bases, with 14 bases between. The CDR3 has 16 amino acids. In DNA form, the CDR3 reads TGTGCCAGTAGTATTTTTGTAGGACAGATGAACACTGAAGCTTTCTTT. Its translation: CASSIFVGQMNTEAFF.

V gene TRBV9 combines with J gene TRBJ1-2, with D possibly being TRBD1 (5 bases). Germline CDR1 reads SGDLS; CDR2 reads YYNGEE. The CDR3 is 14 amino acids. The ends were cut back, 4 bases at V and 8 bases at J, with 18 bases in the middle. CDR3 sequence: CASSPGTAPWGYTF. The CDR3, as DNA: TGTGCCAGCAGCCCCGGGACTGCCCCCTGGGGCTACACCTTC.

This clone has only one observation. The chain employs TRBV29-1 and TRBJ2-7; 15 nucleotides match TRBD2. This CDR3 has 16 amino acids. V trimming: 5 bases; J trimming: 4 bases; junction bases outside the gene matches: 9. Germline CDR1 is SQVTM and CDR2 is ANQGSEA. The CDR3 DNA follows: TGCAGCGTTACCGGACTAGCGGGAGGGCCGGGGTACGAGCAGTACTTC. Residues: CSVTGLAGGPGYEQYF.

The rearrangement joins TRBV20-1 to TRBJ1-2; TRBD1 might be the D (6 bases). The CDR3 has 11 residues. The V end was cut by 1 base, the J end by 7 bases, with 7 bases between. Germline CDR1 is DFQATT and CDR2 is SNEGSKA (reference sequence). This CDR3 is CSARGGAGYTF. In nucleotides, the CDR3 is TGCAGTGCTAGAGGGGGGGCTGGCTACACCTTC.

This rearrangement joins TRBV6-1 to TRBJ2-5; D is unclear. V gave up 3 bases and J gave up 4 bases, with 3 bases separating them. This CDR3 spans 11 amino acids. Germline assignment: CDR1 MNHNS and CDR2 SASEGT. The CDR3 sequence is CASSEIETQYF. CDR3 coding DNA: TGTGCCAGCAGTGAGATAGAGACCCAGTACTTC.

A single count supports this clone. The chain carries TRBV6-1 and TRBJ2-7; TRBD2 matches 12 bases. Germline V gene data show CDR1 as MNHNS and CDR2 as SASEGT. The CDR3 runs 15 residues. J gave up 5 bases and V 6 bases, and 8 bases lay outside the gene matches. DNA of the CDR3: TGTGCCAGCAGGGGGAGGGCTAGCGGGAGGGACGAGCAGTACTTC. It specifies CASRGRASGRDEQYF.

Comments on this clone: This likely came from a read error, as a far larger clone is one base away. The chain employs TRBV27 and TRBJ2-7; 7 bases are shared with TRBD1. Germline V CDR1 and CDR2: MNHEY, SMNVEV (reference sequence). The CDR3 is 15 residues long. Here the CDR3 reads CAGSRDRALQYEQYF. In DNA, the CDR3 is TGTGCCGGCAGCCGCGACAGGGCCCTACAGTACGAGCAGTACTTC.

The chain joins TRBV19 to TRBJ1-5; perhaps TRBD1 as D (5 bases). This CDR3 region has 13 residues. Germline V gene lookup returns CDR1 LNHDA and CDR2 SQIVND (reference sequence). V gave up 4 bases and J gave up 7 bases, with 11 bases separating them. The DNA for the CDR3 is TGTGCCAGTAGTAGGGGCGTACAGCAGCCCCAGCATTTT. Translating it yields CASSRGVQQPQHF.

The chain has TRBV5-1 and TRBJ2-3; no clear D gene. Germline CDR1 and CDR2: SGHRS and YFSETQ. The length of the CDR3 is 13 residues. V was cut by 0 bases and J by 0 bases, with 2 bases left in between. CDR3 DNA sequence: TGCGCCAGCAGCTTGGCAAGCACAGATACGCAGTATTTT. It yields the protein CASSLASTDTQYF.

This sequence joins TRBV5-6 and TRBJ1-5; no clear D gene. This CDR3 is built from 14 residues. Trimming took off 3 bases at V and 3 bases at J, with 10 bases between the two ends. Germline CDR1 SGHDT, CDR2 YYEEEE. CDR3 nucleotide sequence: TGTGCCAGCAGCTCCGGGTGGAACAATCAGCCCCAGCATTTT. Translation gives CASSSGWNNQPQHF.

This chain connects TRBV9 to TRBJ2-2, with D perhaps TRBD2 (6 bases). V was cut by 2 bases and J by 9 bases, with 14 bases left in between. The CDR3 sequence is 14 residues long. Germline V gene data show CDR1 as SGDLS and CDR2 as YYNGEE. CDR3 coding DNA: TGTGCCAGCAGCGTTGGACTACCAGGATGGGAGCTGTTTTTT. It is translated as CASSVGLPGWELFF.

The chain combines TRBV9 with TRBJ2-7, with D maybe TRBD2 (6 bases). This CDR3 spans 16 amino acids. Germline V CDR1 and CDR2: SGDLS, YYNGEE. V gave up 0 bases and J gave up 3 bases, with 16 bases separating them. The CDR3: CASSVGIGEEGYEQYF. The CDR3 DNA is TGTGCCAGCAGCGTAGGAATCGGGGAGGAGGGCTACGAGCAGTACTTC.

The rearrangement joins TRBV29-1 to TRBJ1-1; a weak D match, TRBD1 (5 bases). Trimming took off 7 bases at V and 4 bases at J, with 13 bases between the two ends. Germline CDR1 is SQVTM and CDR2 is ANQGSEA. The length of the CDR3 is 12 residues. Here the CDR3 reads CSAGTQFTEAFF. The DNA of the CDR3 is TGCAGCGCCGGGACCCAATTCACTGAAGCTTTCTTT. The full variable domain, in which reference TRBV29-1 and TRBJ1-1 provide the parts outside the CDR3, is SAVISQKPSRDICQRGTSLTIQCQVDSQVTMMFWYRQQPGQSLTLIATANQGSEATYESGFVIDKFPISRPNLTFSTLTVSNMSPEDSSIYLCSAGTQFTEAFFGQGTRLTVV.

The V and J genes are TRBV2 and TRBJ1-6, with TRBD1 as a possible D gene (5 bases). The CDR3 totals 17 residues. V gave up 5 bases and J gave up 1 base, with 15 bases separating them. Germline V lookup: CDR1 SNHLY, CDR2 FYNNEI. The CDR3 protein is CASSRRTGLSYNSPLHF. In DNA form, the CDR3 reads TGTGCCAGCAGTCGGCGAACAGGTTTATCCTATAATTCACCCCTCCACTTT.

This clone was detected only once. The chain carries TRBV28 and TRBJ2-4; tentative D call: TRBD1 (6 bases). The V end lost 8 bases, the J end lost 1 base, and 15 bases lay between the germline ends. The CDR3 consists of 15 residues. Per the germline V gene, CDR1 is MDHEN and CDR2 is SYDVKM. The CDR3 region is CASHPTGPAKNIQYF. The CDR3 DNA reads as TGTGCCAGCCACCCGACAGGACCCGCCAAAAACATTCAGTACTTC.

The chain combines TRBV7-9 with TRBJ1-1; D gene ambiguous. V was clipped by 1 base and J by 3 bases, with 9 bases between them. Germline values: CDR1 SEHNR, CDR2 FQNEAQ (reference sequence). The CDR3 extends over 14 amino acids. The CDR3 here is CASSLDAGDTEAFF. In DNA form, the CDR3 reads TGTGCCAGCAGCTTAGACGCCGGGGACACTGAAGCTTTCTTT. Based on the CDR3 plus reference TRBV7-9 and TRBJ1-1, the full variable domain is DTGVSQNPRHKITKRGQNVTFRCDPISEHNRLYWYRQTLGQGPEFLTYFQNEAQLEKSRLLSDRFSAERPKGSFSTLEIQRTEQGDSAMYLCASSLDAGDTEAFFGQGTRLTVV.

The rearrangement links TRBV28 to TRBJ1-4; TRBD1 might be the D (5 bases). Trimming shortened V by 1 base and J by 6 bases, and 9 bases separated the two germline ends. Germline V gives CDR1 MDHEN, CDR2 SYDVKM. This CDR3 has 14 residues. The CDR3 here is CASSLSGSYEKLFF. The CDR3 DNA reads as TGTGCCAGCAGTTTATCAGGGTCTTATGAAAAACTGTTTTTT.

The J gene is TRBJ1-4, the V gene TRBV28; D unresolved. With 6 bases removed from V and 4 bases from J, the gap between germline ends came to 15 bases. The CDR3 sequence is 15 residues long. Looked up from germline, CDR1 is MDHEN and CDR2 is SYDVKM. CDR3 nucleotide sequence: TGTGCCAGCAGCCCCGCCGGAGGCGGTAATGAAAAACTGTTTTTT. Amino acid sequence: CASSPAGGGNEKLFF.

The chain has TRBV29-1 and TRBJ1-2; D unresolved. V was pared by 7 bases and J by 8 bases, with 17 bases between. CDR3 length: 12 residues. The germline V gene has CDR1 SQVTM and CDR2 ANQGSEA. The CDR3 sequence is CSGVGSIEGYTF. CDR3 DNA: TGCAGCGGCGTAGGGAGTATAGAAGGCTACACCTTC.

The chain carries TRBV2 and TRBJ1-1; TRBD1 aligns across 8 bases. The CDR3 extends over 16 amino acids. The ends lost 8 bases at V and 4 bases at J; junction bases unmatched: 15. The V gene's germline CDR1 is SNHLY and CDR2 FYNNEI. The CDR3 coding sequence is TGTGCCAGCCTCGACGGCTACAGGGGGATCCGCACTGAAGCTTTCTTT. It is translated as CASLDGYRGIRTEAFF.

This clone was picked up a small number of times. The chain employs TRBV4-1 and TRBJ1-5; D ambiguous. Trimming stripped 3 bases from V and 4 bases from J, with 10 bases between. The CDR3 length is 14 residues. Germline CDR1 MGHRA, CDR2 YSYEKL. Here the CDR3 DNA reads TGCGCCAGCAGCCAGGGAATAGCAAATCAGCCCCAGCATTTT. Translating gives CASSQGIANQPQHF.

The sample holds one count of this clone. The genes are TRBV28 and TRBJ2-1; 10 bases are a match to TRBD2. CDR3 length equals 14 residues. The V and J ends lost 6 bases and 4 bases, in that order; junction bases with no gene match: 3. CDR1 is MDHEN, CDR2 SYDVKM, per germline. The DNA of the CDR3 is TGTGCCAGCAGCTCTAGCGGGGGATACAATGAGCAGTTCTTC. It yields the protein CASSSSGGYNEQFF.

This chain uses TRBV7-3 with TRBJ1-1; 7 bases align to TRBD1. CDR3 length: 13 amino acids. Trimming took 5 bases from V and 5 from J; bases not matched to a gene: 5. Germline V CDR1 and CDR2: SGHTA, FQGTGA. The DNA for the CDR3 is TGTGCCAGCAGCCTGACAGGGAATACTGAAGCTTTCTTT. It encodes CASSLTGNTEAFF.

The CDR3 loop is CASSYGRGGAGELFF. The CDR3 DNA reads TGTGCCAGCAGTTACGGCAGGGGAGGGGCCGGGGAGCTGTTTTTT. The gene calls are TRBV6-6 and TRBJ2-2; D perhaps matches TRBD2 (7 bases). Deletions cut 2 bases from V and 6 bases from J, with 13 bases between. Germline V lookup: CDR1 MNHNY, CDR2 SVGAGI (reference sequence). This CDR3 has 15 amino acids.

The rearrangement links TRBV5-8 to TRBJ2-1; D gene uncertain. Germline V gene sequence: CDR1 SGHTS, CDR2 YDEGEE. V lost 0 bases to trimming and J lost 2 bases, with 18 bases between them. The CDR3 is 18 amino acids. DNA for the CDR3: TGTGCCAGCAGCTTGGTGTTTATTTCGATTCTAGCCTACAATGAGCAGTTCTTC. It translates to CASSLVFISILAYNEQFF.